This TCR beta chain was sequenced in a study of blood T cell repertoires in COVID-19. As for the study in general: Italy, Spain and the United States were the sources of the convalescent and acute COVID-19 samples. The cDNA or gDNA used as material had been derived from T cells, B-cell-depleted T cells, or PBMCs.

In the original workflow: Reference gene primer amplification yielded estimated nucleated cell counts. The data were produced by immunoSEQ multiplex PCR, yet TCRdb's version contains in-frame clones alone and is incomplete. That table is the source of V, J and clone size, and D and trimming were worked out from the DNA. The sample records 250,000 to 400,000 clones, 88% being singletons. This CDR3 is built from 19 residues. Trimming took 5 bases from V and 0 from J; bases not matched to a gene: 18. Germline V gene data show CDR1 as SEHNR and CDR2 as FQNEAQ (reference sequence). Sequenced: peripheral blood. This sequence was found in a woman aged 25 to 39 with COVID-19, enrolled during active disease. V usage is TRBV7-9 and J usage is TRBJ1-2; TRBD1 agrees at 7 bases. The CDR3 here is CASSGEYRGATLPNYGYTF. The CDR3 DNA sequence: TGTGCCAGCAGCGGAGAGTACAGGGGCGCGACCTTACCTAACTATGGCTACACCTTC.